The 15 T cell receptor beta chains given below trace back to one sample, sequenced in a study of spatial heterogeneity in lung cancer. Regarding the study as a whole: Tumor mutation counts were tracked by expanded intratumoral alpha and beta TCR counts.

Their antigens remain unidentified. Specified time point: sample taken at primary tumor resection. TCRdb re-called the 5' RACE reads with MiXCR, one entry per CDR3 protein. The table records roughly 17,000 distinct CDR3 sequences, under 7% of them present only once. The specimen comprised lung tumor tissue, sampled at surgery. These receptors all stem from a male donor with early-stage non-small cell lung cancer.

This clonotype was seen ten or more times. The CDR3 region is CASSLEWSATTTEAFF. The CDR3 nucleotides read TGTGCCAGCAGCTTAGAATGGTCTGCCACCACCACTGAAGCTTTCTTT. The V and J genes are TRBV7-9 and TRBJ1-1; D gene uncertain. The V gene's germline CDR1 is SEHNR and CDR2 FQNEAQ (reference sequence). This CDR3 region has 16 residues. Deletions cut 1 base from V and 4 bases from J, with 16 bases between. The complete variable domain, with remaining parts taken from reference TRBV7-9 and TRBJ1-1, reads DTGVSQNPRHKITKRGQNVTFRCDPISEHNRLYWYRQTLGQGPEFLTYFQNEAQLEKSRLLSDRFSAERPKGSFSTLEIQRTEQGDSAMYLCASSLEWSATTTEAFFGQGTRLTVV.

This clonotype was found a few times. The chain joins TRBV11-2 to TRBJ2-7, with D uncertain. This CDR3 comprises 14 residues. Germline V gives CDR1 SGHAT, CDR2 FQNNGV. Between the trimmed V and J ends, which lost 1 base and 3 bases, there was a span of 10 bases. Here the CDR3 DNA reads TGTGCCAGCAGCTTAGCTGGGGTGAACTACGAGCAGTACTTC. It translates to CASSLAGVNYEQYF.

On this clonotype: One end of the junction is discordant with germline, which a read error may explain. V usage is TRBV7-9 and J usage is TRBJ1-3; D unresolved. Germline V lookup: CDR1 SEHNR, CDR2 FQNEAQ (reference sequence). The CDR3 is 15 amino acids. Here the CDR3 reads CASSLSRSSGKTIYF. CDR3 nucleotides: TGTGCCAGCAGCTTAAGCAGGTCATCTGGAAAAACCATATATTTT.

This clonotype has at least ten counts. Written as DNA, the CDR3 is TGCAGCGTTGAAAGACCAGATGGCTACACCTTC. It yields the protein CSVERPDGYTF. V gene TRBV29-1 combines with J gene TRBJ1-2; D uncertain. Per germline, CDR1 SQVTM and CDR2 ANQGSEA. The CDR3 extends over 11 amino acids. V was trimmed by 2 bases and J by 6 bases, leaving 7 bases between them.

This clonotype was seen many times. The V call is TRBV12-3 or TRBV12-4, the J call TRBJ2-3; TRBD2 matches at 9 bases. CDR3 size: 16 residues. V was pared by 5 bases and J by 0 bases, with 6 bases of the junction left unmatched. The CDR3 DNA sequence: TGTGCCAGCAGTCGAGCCAGCGGGGGGAGCACAGATACGCAGTATTTT. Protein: CASSRASGGSTDTQYF.

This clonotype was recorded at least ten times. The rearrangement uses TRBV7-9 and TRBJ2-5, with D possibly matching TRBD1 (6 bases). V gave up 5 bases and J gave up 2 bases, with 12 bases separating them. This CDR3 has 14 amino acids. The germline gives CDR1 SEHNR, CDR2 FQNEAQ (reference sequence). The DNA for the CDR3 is TGTGCCAGCAGCAAGGACAGCTTTCAAGAGACCCAGTACTTC. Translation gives CASSKDSFQETQYF.

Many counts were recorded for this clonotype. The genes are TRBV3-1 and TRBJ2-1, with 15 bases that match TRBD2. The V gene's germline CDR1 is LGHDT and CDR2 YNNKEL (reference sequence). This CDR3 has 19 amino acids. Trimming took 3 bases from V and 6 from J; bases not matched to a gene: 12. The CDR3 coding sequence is TGTGCCAGCAGCCAGACCGGGACTAGCGGGGGGACCGGCCGCAATGAGCAGTTCTTC. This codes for CASSQTGTSGGTGRNEQFF.

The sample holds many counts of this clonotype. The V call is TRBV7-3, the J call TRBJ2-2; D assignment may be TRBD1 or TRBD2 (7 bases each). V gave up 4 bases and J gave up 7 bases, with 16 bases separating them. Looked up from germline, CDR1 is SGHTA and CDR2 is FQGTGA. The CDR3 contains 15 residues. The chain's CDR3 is CASSSPQGEGGELFF. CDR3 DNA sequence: TGTGCCAGCAGCTCGCCCCAGGGGGAGGGCGGGGAGCTGTTTTTT.

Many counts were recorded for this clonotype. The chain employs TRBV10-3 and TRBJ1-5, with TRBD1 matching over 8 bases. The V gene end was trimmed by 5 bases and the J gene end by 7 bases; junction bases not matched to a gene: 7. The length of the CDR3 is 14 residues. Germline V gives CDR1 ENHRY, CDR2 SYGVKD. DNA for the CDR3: TGTGCCATCAGTCCAGACAGGGGCCACCAGCCCCAGCATTTT. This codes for CAISPDRGHQPQHF.

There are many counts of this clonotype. The DNA for the CDR3 is TGTGCCAGCAGCGCGTGGGGCGATGGGGCCAACGTCCTGACTTTC. Its protein product is CASSAWGDGANVLTF. The chain recombines TRBV9 with TRBJ2-6; weak D call: TRBD1 (5 bases). V was pared by 3 bases and J by 3 bases, with 10 bases between. The CDR3 is made up of 15 amino acids. CDR1 and CDR2 from the germline V gene are SGDLS and YYNGEE.

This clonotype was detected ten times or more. CDR3 DNA sequence: TGCAGCGTTGCAACGCTCTCCATAAGCACAGATACGCAGTATTTT. Translating gives CSVATLSISTDTQYF. V and J are TRBV29-1 and TRBJ2-3; D remains unclear. The CDR3 consists of 15 residues. The V gene lost 4 bases and the J gene lost 0 bases, with 14 bases spanning the gap. CDR1 and CDR2 from the germline V gene are SQVTM and ANQGSEA.

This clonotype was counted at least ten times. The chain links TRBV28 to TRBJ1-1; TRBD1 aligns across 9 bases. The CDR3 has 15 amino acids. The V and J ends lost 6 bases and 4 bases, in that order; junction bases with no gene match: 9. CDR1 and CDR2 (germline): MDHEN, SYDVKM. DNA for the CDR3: TGTGCCAGCAGACCTCGACAGGGGGAGGCCACTGAAGCTTTCTTT. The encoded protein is CASRPRQGEATEAFF.

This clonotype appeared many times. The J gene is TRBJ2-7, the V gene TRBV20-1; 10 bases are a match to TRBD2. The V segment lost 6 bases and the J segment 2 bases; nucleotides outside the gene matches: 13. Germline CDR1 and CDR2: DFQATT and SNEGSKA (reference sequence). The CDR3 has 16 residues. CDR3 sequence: CSANIAGGREAYEQYF. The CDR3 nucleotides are TGCAGTGCCAACATAGCGGGGGGCCGGGAGGCCTACGAGCAGTACTTC.

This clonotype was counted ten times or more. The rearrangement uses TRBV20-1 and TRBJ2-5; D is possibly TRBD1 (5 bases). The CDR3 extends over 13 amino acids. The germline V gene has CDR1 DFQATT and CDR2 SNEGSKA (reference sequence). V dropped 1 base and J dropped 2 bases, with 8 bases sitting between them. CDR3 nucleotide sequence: TGCAGTGCTAGAGGGACAAGTCAAGAGACCCAGTACTTC. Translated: CSARGTSQETQYF.

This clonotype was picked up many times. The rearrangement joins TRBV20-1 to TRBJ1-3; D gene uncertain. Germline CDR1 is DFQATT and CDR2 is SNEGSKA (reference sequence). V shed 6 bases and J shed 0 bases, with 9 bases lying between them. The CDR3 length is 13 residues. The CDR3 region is CSALTYSGNTIYF. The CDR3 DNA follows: TGCAGTGCCCTCACATACTCTGGAAACACCATATATTTT.